The 19 T cell receptor beta chains in this list originate from one sample, sequenced in a study of spatial heterogeneity in lung cancer. One entry per CDR3 protein, called by TCRdb with MiXCR from the 5' RACE reads. The sample carries roughly 48,000 distinct CDR3 sequences, roughly 5% recorded once. Time point here: sample taken at primary tumor resection. The sequences come from PBMCs, collected at surgery. The receptors derive from a male donor with early-stage non-small cell lung cancer.

This clonotype came up many times. The rearrangement joins TRBV18 to TRBJ1-1; no clear D gene. Germline CDR1 reads KGHSH; CDR2 reads LQKENI. The length of the CDR3 is 15 residues. Trimming left V 3 bases short and J 0 bases short, with 11 bases between. DNA for the CDR3: TGTGCCAGCTCACCCTCCTGGGAAGTGAACACTGAAGCTTTCTTT. This codes for CASSPSWEVNTEAFF.

The sample holds a few counts of this clonotype. The gene calls are TRBV27 and TRBJ1-1; D is ambiguous. The CDR3 has 13 amino acids. Germline lookup yields CDR1 MNHEY and CDR2 SMNVEV (reference sequence). V lost 6 bases, J lost 5 bases, and 13 bases lay in between. In DNA form, the CDR3 reads TGTGCCAGCAGACCCTCGGGAGGGACTGAAGCTTTCTTT. Its translation is CASRPSGGTEAFF.

This clonotype was seen repeatedly, ten times or more. The chain combines TRBV27 with TRBJ2-5; TRBD1 aligns across 8 bases. In germline, CDR1 is MNHEY, CDR2 SMNVEV (reference sequence). The CDR3 spans 14 residues. J lost 4 bases, V lost 6 bases, and 7 bases had no gene match. The CDR3 loop is CASSLDRVGETQYF. Here the CDR3 DNA reads TGTGCCAGCAGCTTGGACAGGGTAGGAGAGACCCAGTACTTC.

The rearrangement uses TRBV5-4 and TRBJ2-2; TRBD2 agrees at 16 bases. J gave up 3 bases and V 4 bases, and 6 bases lay outside the gene matches. The CDR3 totals 18 residues. The germline V gene encodes CDR1 SGHNT and CDR2 YYREEE (reference sequence). CDR3 nucleotide sequence: TGTGCCAGCAGCCCGGGACTAGCGGGAGGGCCCGACACCGGGGAGCTGTTTTTT. As protein: CASSPGLAGGPDTGELFF.

This clonotype was detected a few times. V gene TRBV28 combines with J gene TRBJ2-2; D tentatively reads TRBD1 or TRBD2 (6 bases each). This CDR3 spans 16 amino acids. V was shortened by 1 base and J by 0 bases, with 9 bases between the two germline ends. Germline values: CDR1 MDHEN, CDR2 SYDVKM. As DNA, the CDR3 is TGTGCCAGCAGTTTATTCGGGGGCACGAACACCGGGGAGCTGTTTTTT. The encoded protein is CASSLFGGTNTGELFF.

This clonotype occurred many times. The chain recombines TRBV20-1 with TRBJ1-5; D is unclear. Deletions cut 4 bases from V and 4 bases from J, with 11 bases between. The CDR3 is made up of 13 amino acids. In germline, CDR1 is DFQATT, CDR2 SNEGSKA (reference sequence). CDR3 loop: CSAMMEINQPQHF. DNA for the CDR3: TGCAGTGCTATGATGGAGATTAATCAGCCCCAGCATTTT.

This clonotype appeared many times. This sequence joins TRBV24-1 and TRBJ2-1, with D perhaps matching TRBD1 (5 bases). The CDR3 covers 17 residues. The V gene's germline CDR1 is KGHDR and CDR2 SFDVKD. V lost 9 bases, J lost 0 bases, and 20 bases lay in between. The chain's CDR3 is CATPKGFRPLSYNEQFF. The CDR3 nucleotides read TGTGCCACCCCTAAGGGGTTCAGGCCCCTCTCCTACAATGAGCAGTTCTTC.

About this clonotype: A single base separates this from a much larger clone, so it may be a read error. The V call is TRBV6-5, the J call TRBJ2-3, with D tentatively TRBD1 (6 bases). The CDR3 covers 20 residues. CDR1 is MNHEY and CDR2 is SVGAGI in the germline V gene. CDR3 sequence: CASICSRDIRVAPNTYTQYF. The CDR3 DNA reads as TGTGCCAGCATCTGTAGCCGGGACATCAGGGTGGCGCCTAACACATATACGCAGTATTTT.

This clonotype showed up many times. The V gene is TRBV10-3, the J gene TRBJ2-3, with D possibly TRBD2 on 6 matching bases. The length of the CDR3 is 16 residues. CDR1 is ENHRY, CDR2 SYGVKD, per germline. V lost 0 bases and J lost 2, with 12 bases in between. The CDR3 nucleotides read TGTGCCATCAGTGAGTCGAGGGAGGACCCCACAGATACGCAGTATTTT. Protein: CAISESREDPTDTQYF.

This clonotype was picked up many times. This chain connects TRBV20-1 to TRBJ2-7, with D perhaps matching TRBD1 (6 bases). V was trimmed by 3 bases and J by 0 bases, leaving 15 bases between them. Looked up from germline, CDR1 is DFQATT and CDR2 is SNEGSKA (reference sequence). The CDR3 has 15 amino acids. In DNA form, the CDR3 reads TGCAGTGCTAGCGCCACAGGGCCAACCTCCTACGAGCAGTACTTC. This translates into CSASATGPTSYEQYF.

There are many counts of this clonotype. This chain uses TRBV6-1 with TRBJ2-5; D is unresolved. V lost 2 bases and J 5 bases, leaving 6 bases between the germline ends. Per germline, CDR1 MNHNS and CDR2 SASEGT. CDR3 length equals 12 residues. In nucleotides, the CDR3 is TGTGCCAGCAGTGAATTTTATGAGACCCAGTACTTC. Amino acid sequence: CASSEFYETQYF.

This clonotype was observed at least ten times. The V and J genes are TRBV7-9 and TRBJ2-1; D is perhaps TRBD2 (5 bases). Trimming cost V 3 bases and J 10 bases, with 10 bases left between them. Germline CDR1 reads SEHNR; CDR2 reads FQNEAQ (reference sequence). CDR3 size: 12 residues. The CDR3, as DNA: TGTGCCAGCAGCTTCGAGGGAGTGGAGCAGTTCTTC. Translated: CASSFEGVEQFF.

This clonotype was seen ten or more times. J is TRBJ2-1 and V is TRBV7-7, with TRBD2 matching 10 bases. The CDR3 totals 16 residues. Per germline, CDR1 SSHAT and CDR2 FNYEAQ (reference sequence). The trim removed 1 base at V and 4 bases at J, leaving 4 bases unmatched. The CDR3 DNA follows: TGTGCCAGCAGCTTAGAAGGAGCGGGAGGGTACAATGAGCAGTTCTTC. It yields the protein CASSLEGAGGYNEQFF. Full variable domain (missing parts from reference TRBV7-7 and TRBJ2-1): GAGVSQSPRYKVTKRGQDVTLRCDPISSHATLYWYQQALGQGPEFLTYFNYEAQPDKSGLPSDRFSAERPEGSISTLTIQRTEQRDSAMYRCASSLEGAGGYNEQFFGPGTRLTVL.

This clonotype appeared many times. V and J are TRBV19 and TRBJ2-1; D call uncertain. Germline V gene sequence: CDR1 LNHDA, CDR2 SQIVND (reference sequence). V was trimmed by 3 bases and J by 6 bases, leaving 9 bases between them. The CDR3 spans 13 residues. The CDR3 DNA reads TGTGCCAGTAGTATCGCACCACTCAATGAGCAGTTCTTC. Its protein is CASSIAPLNEQFF.

This clonotype was observed a few times. CDR3 region: CSARGTGQIYNSPLHF. The CDR3, as DNA: TGCAGTGCTAGAGGGACGGGACAGATCTATAATTCACCCCTCCACTTT. V gene TRBV20-1 combines with J gene TRBJ1-6, with TRBD1 matching over 7 bases. The V gene end was trimmed by 1 base and the J gene end by 3 bases; junction bases not matched to a gene: 6. Germline-derived CDR1 and CDR2 are DFQATT and SNEGSKA (reference sequence). The CDR3 has 16 residues.

The CDR3 DNA reads TGTGCCATCAGTGAGTCGACCCCACGCGGCAATGAGCAGTTCTTC. Its translation: CAISESTPRGNEQFF. V gene TRBV10-3 combines with J gene TRBJ2-1, with D unresolved. The germline V gene has CDR1 ENHRY and CDR2 SYGVKD. The CDR3 totals 15 residues. Trimming removed 0 bases at V and 6 bases at J, with 12 bases between.

In this sample, this clonotype turned up many times. The chain has TRBV18 and TRBJ2-5, with TRBD1 as a possible D gene (5 bases). The CDR3 sequence is 14 residues long. Trimming stripped 2 bases from V and 3 bases from J, with 10 bases between. Germline CDR1 is KGHSH and CDR2 is LQKENI. The CDR3 region has the DNA TGTGCCAGCTCACCAAGCAGGGCGGAAGAGACCCAGTACTTC. Encoded protein: CASSPSRAEETQYF.

As regards this clonotype: This sequence may be a read error, since a much larger clone differs from it by one base. This rearrangement joins TRBV7-2 to TRBJ1-2; D uncertain. CDR1 and CDR2 from the germline V gene are SGHTA and FQGNSA. The CDR3 loop spans 14 amino acids. The CDR3 protein is CVSSLHKENYGYTF. CDR3 in DNA: TGTGTCAGCAGCTTGCACAAAGAGAACTATGGCTACACCTTC.

This clonotype was found many times. The chain joins TRBV20-1 to TRBJ1-5; D ambiguous. The CDR3 is 12 amino acids. Trimming left V 3 bases short and J 8 bases short, with 11 bases between. The V gene's germline CDR1 is DFQATT and CDR2 SNEGSKA (reference sequence). Written as DNA, the CDR3 is TGCAGTGCTAGTTCAGATTGGGAGCCCCAGCATTTT. Encoded protein: CSASSDWEPQHF.